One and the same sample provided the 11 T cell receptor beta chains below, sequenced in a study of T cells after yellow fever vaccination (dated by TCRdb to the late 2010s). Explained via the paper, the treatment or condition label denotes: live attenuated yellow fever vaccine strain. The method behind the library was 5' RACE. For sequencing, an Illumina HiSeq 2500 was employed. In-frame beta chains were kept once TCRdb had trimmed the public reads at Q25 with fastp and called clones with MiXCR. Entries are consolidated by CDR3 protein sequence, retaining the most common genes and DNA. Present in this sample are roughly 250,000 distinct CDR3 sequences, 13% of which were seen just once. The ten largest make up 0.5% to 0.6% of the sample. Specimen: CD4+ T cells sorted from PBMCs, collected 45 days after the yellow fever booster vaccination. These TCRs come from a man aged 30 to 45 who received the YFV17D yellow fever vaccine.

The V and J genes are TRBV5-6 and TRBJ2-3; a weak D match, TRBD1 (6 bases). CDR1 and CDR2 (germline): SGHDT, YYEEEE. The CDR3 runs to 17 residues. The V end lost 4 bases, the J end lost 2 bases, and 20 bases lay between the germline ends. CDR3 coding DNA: TGTGCCAGCAGCAAAAGACAGGCTTTGTGGACCACAGATACGCAGTATTTT. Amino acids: CASSKRQALWTTDTQYF.

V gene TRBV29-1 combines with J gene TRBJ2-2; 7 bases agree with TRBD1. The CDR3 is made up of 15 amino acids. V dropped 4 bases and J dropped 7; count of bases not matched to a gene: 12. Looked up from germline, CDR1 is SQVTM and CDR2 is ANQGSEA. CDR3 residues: CSVVSDRVMGGELFF. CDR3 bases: TGCAGCGTTGTCTCTGACAGGGTCATGGGCGGGGAGCTGTTTTTT.

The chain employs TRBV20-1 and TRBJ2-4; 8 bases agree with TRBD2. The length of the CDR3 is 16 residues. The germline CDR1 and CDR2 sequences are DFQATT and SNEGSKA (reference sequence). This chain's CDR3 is CSQSLSGRGAKNIQYF. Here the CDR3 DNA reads TGCAGCCAGAGTCTAAGCGGGAGAGGAGCCAAAAACATTCAGTACTTC.

The CDR3 sequence is CASSPIGINYGYTF. CDR3 bases: TGTGCCAGCAGTCCGATAGGAATTAACTATGGCTACACCTTC. The chain combines TRBV27 with TRBJ1-2; no reliable D call. Germline loops: CDR1 MNHEY, CDR2 SMNVEV (reference sequence). CDR3 length: 14 amino acids. The ends were cut back, 5 bases at V and 1 base at J, with 11 bases in the middle.

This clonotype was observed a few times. In nucleotides, the CDR3 is TGCAGTGCTAGAGACCCCTTAGGGGCTGTCGAGCAGTACTTC. It encodes CSARDPLGAVEQYF. The J gene is TRBJ2-7, the V gene TRBV20-1; D might be TRBD1 (5 bases). V lost 0 bases and J lost 6, with 15 bases in between. This CDR3 comprises 14 residues. Germline CDR1 DFQATT, CDR2 SNEGSKA (reference sequence).

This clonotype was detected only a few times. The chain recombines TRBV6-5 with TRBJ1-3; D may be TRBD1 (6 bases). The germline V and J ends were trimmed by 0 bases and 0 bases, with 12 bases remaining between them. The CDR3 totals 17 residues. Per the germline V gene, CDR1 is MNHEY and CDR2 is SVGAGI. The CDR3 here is CASSYSYRANSGNTIYF. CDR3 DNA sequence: TGTGCCAGCAGTTACTCTTACAGGGCAAACTCTGGAAACACCATATATTTT.

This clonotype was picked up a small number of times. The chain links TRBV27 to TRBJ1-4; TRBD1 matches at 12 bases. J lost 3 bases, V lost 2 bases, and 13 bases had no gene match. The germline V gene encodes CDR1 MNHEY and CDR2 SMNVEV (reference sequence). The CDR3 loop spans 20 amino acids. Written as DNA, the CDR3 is TGTGCCAGCAGTTTAAGGGGACAGGGGGCCTTTACCCGTCCTAATGAAAAACTGTTTTTT. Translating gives CASSLRGQGAFTRPNEKLFF.

The CDR3 region has the DNA TGTGCCAGCAGAACAGGGATCGGGGAGCTGTTTTTT. Translated, it gives CASRTGIGELFF. The rearrangement links TRBV12-3 or TRBV12-4 to TRBJ2-2; D is perhaps TRBD1 (6 bases). Trimming pared 6 bases from V and 7 bases from J, leaving 9 bases between. This CDR3 comprises 12 residues.

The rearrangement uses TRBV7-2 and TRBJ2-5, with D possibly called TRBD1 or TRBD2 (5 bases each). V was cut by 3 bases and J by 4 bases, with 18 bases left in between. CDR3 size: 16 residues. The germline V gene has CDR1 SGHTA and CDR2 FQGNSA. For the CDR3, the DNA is TGTGCCAGCAGCTTGGCCGGGACGACTGCCCCAGAGACCCAGTACTTC. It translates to CASSLAGTTAPETQYF. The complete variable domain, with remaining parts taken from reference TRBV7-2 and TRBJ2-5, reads GAGVSQSPSNKVTEKGKDVELRCDPISGHTALYWYRQSLGQGLEFLIYFQGNSAPDKSGLPSDRFSAERTGGSVSTLTIQRTQQEDSAVYLCASSLAGTTAPETQYFGPGTRLLVL.

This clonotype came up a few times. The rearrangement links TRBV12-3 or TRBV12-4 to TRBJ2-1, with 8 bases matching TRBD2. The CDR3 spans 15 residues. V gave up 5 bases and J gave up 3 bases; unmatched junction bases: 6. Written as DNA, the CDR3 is TGTGCCAGCAGTCAGCTAGCGGGTGGCTACAATGAGCAGTTCTTC. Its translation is CASSQLAGGYNEQFF.

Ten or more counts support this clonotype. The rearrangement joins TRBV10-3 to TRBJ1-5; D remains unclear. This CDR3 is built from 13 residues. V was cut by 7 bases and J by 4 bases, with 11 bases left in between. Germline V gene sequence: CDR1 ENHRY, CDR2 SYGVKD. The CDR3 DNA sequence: TGTGCCATCACACACCAGTTTAATCAGCCCCAGCATTTT. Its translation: CAITHQFNQPQHF.